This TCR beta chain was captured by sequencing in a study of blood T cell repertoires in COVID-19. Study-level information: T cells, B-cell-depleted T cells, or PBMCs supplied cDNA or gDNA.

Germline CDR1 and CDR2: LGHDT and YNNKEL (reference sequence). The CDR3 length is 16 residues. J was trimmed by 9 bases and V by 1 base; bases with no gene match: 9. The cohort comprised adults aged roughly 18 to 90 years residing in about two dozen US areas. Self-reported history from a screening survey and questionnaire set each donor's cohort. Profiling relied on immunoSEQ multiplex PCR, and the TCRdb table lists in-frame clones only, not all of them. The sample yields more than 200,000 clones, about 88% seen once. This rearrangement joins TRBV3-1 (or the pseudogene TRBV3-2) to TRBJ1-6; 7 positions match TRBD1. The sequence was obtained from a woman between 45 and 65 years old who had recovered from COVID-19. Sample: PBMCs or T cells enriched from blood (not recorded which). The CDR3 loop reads CASSQVGRQGRSPLHF. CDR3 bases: TGTGCCAGCAGCCAAGTCGGGAGACAGGGTCGTTCACCCCTCCACTTT.